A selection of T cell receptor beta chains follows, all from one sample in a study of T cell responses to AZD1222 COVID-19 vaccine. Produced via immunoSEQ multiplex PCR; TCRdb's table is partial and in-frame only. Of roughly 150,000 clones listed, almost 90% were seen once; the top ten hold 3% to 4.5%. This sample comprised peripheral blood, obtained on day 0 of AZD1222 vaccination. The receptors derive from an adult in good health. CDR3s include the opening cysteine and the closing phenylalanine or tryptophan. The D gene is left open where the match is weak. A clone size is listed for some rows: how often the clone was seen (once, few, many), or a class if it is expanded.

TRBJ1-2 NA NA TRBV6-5 CASSYSSLAHGDGYTF TGTGCCAGCAGTTACTCGAGTCTCGCCCATGGAGACGGCTACACCTTC
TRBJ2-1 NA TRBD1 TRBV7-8 CASSPRAGGINEQFF TGTGCCAGCAGCCCCCGGGCAGGGGGAATCAATGAGCAGTTCTTC
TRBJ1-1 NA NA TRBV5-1 CASSTGQNTEAFF TGCGCCAGCAGCACCGGACAGAACACTGAAGCTTTCTTT
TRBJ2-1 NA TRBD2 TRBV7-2 CASSRSSGSGLEQFF TGTGCCAGCAGTCGATCTAGCGGGAGCGGTCTAGAGCAGTTCTTC
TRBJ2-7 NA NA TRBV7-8 CASSPPSSRINEQYF TGTGCCAGCAGCCCCCCTTCTAGTCGGATCAACGAGCAGTACTTC
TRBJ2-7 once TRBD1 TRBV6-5 CASSRPQGRHGQYF TGTGCCAGCAGTCGGCCACAGGGGAGACACGGGCAGTACTTC
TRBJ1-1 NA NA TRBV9 CASGRGTEAFF TGTGCCAGCGGCCGAGGCACTGAAGCTTTCTTT
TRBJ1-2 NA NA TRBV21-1 CAGENRARPLYGYTF TGTGCCGGTGAAAATCGGGCCAGACCACTCTATGGCTACACCTTC
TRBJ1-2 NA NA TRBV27 CASSYSFDYGYTF TGTGCCAGCAGTTACAGCTTTGACTATGGCTACACCTTC
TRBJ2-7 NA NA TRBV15 CATSSADLNAYEQYF TGTGCCACCAGCAGTGCAGACTTAAATGCCTACGAGCAGTACTTC
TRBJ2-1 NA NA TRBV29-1 CSVLGENVYNEQFF TGCAGCGTTTTGGGGGAGAACGTCTACAATGAGCAGTTCTTC
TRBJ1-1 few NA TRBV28 CASTPWMNTEAFF TGTGCCAGCACCCCTTGGATGAACACTGAAGCTTTCTTT
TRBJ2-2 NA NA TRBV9 CASSVVGGGPGELFF TGTGCCAGCAGCGTAGTGGGGGGCGGGCCCGGGGAGCTGTTTTTT
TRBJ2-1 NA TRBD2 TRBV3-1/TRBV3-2 CASSRASGSKRDEQFF TGTGCCAGCAGCCGGGCTAGCGGGAGTAAACGCGATGAGCAGTTCTTC
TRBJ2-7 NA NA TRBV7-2 CASSLAHGQSYEQYF TGTGCCAGCAGCTTAGCGCACGGTCAGTCCTACGAGCAGTACTTC
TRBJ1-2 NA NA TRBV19 CASSMDTPYGYTF TGTGCCAGTAGTATGGACACCCCGTATGGCTACACCTTC
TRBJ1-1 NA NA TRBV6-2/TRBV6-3 CASSYSVVAFF TGTGCCAGCAGTTACTCCGTGGTGGCTTTCTTT
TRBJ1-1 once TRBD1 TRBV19 CASSPLSSLTGGNGEAFF TGTGCCAGTAGCCCCCTTTCGAGTCTAACAGGGGGAAATGGTGAAGCTTTCTTT
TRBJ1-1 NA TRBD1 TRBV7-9 CASSLWTGVNTEAFF TGTGCCAGCAGCTTATGGACAGGGGTGAACACTGAAGCTTTCTTT
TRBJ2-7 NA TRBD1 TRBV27 CASSLGGTGRGEQYF TGTGCCAGCAGTTTAGGGGGGACAGGGCGGGGCGAGCAGTACTTC
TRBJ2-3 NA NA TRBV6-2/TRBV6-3 CASSSPPDGTQYF TGTGCCAGCAGCTCACCCCCCGACGGTACGCAGTATTTT
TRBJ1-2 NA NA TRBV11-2 CASLRPSGGYTF TGTGCCAGCCTTCGACCGTCGGGCGGCTACACCTTC
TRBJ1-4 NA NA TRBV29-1 CSVDGSSGEKLFF TGCAGCGTTGACGGCTCATCTGGTGAAAAACTGTTTTTT
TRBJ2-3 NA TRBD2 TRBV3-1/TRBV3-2 CASSHGLAGGEVVTDTQYF TGTGCCAGCAGCCACGGACTAGCGGGCGGCGAAGTGGTCACAGATACGCAGTATTTT
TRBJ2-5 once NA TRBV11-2 CASSHSGGTVPGTQYF TGTGCCAGCAGCCATTCTGGGGGGACGGTGCCCGGGACCCAGTACTTC
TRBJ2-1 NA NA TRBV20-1 CSAGGLGEQFF TGCAGTGCTGGGGGGTTGGGCGAGCAGTTCTTC
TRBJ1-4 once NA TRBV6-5 CASSYSPLGVGEKLFF TGTGCCAGCAGTTACTCGCCGCTGGGGGTTGGTGAAAAACTGTTTTTT
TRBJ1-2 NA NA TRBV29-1 CSVVRGLSYGYTF TGCAGCGTTGTACGGGGTCTGTCGTATGGCTACACCTTC
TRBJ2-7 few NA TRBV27 CASSPGGSFNEQYF TGTGCCAGCAGTCCCGGTGGGAGTTTTAACGAGCAGTACTTC